This T cell receptor beta chain was sequenced in a study of T cell repertoires in cytomegalovirus infection (dated by TCRdb to the late 2010s). Regarding the complete study: Donor HLA type was relevant to the analysis, because carriage of CMV infection together with the matching HLA type was indicated by public TCR beta signatures.

Only a few counts were recorded for this clonotype. The antigen this receptor binds is unknown. It has no much larger one-base neighbor in the sample; base qualities were not kept. TCRdb lists the instrument as Illumina HiSeq 1500. The public reads were run again by TCRdb, first through fastp at Q25 and then through MiXCR, and only productive beta chains were kept. Every distinct CDR3 protein forms one entry, paired with its most common genes and DNA. Counted in this sample were under 800,000 distinct CDR3 sequences; roughly 24% of them appeared once. The ten top clones hold roughly 8% of the sample. Including the terminal cysteine and phenylalanine, the CDR3 comprises 15 residues. The kept DNA is CDR3 alone, 45 bases in frame from the first base. The germline V end is reduced by 9 bases and the J end by 5 bases; junction bases left unmatched: 14. What the study reported, not specific to this receptor: In the ex vivo response, HLA-C-restricted CMV-specific TCR beta clonotypes were dominant, and in two of eight donors the single most frequent clonotype came from this HLA-C-restricted group. In both this cohort and an independent roughly 350-donor cohort, the cumulative frequency of public TCR beta family members distinguished carriers of CMV infection plus the relevant HLA type.

The source is a human donor in good health (CMV status not recorded). Some clones in this sample may be carry-over from other donors' samples. The rearranged chain carries TRBV12-3 or TRBV12-4 and TRBJ2-3, with 7 bases aligning to TRBD2. The sequencing sample was made of CD8+ T cells from PBMCs. The CDR3 region has the sequence CASLPGGMGEDTQYF. The DNA sequence follows: TGTGCCAGTCTCCCGGGGGGTATGGGGGAAGATACGCAGTATTTT.